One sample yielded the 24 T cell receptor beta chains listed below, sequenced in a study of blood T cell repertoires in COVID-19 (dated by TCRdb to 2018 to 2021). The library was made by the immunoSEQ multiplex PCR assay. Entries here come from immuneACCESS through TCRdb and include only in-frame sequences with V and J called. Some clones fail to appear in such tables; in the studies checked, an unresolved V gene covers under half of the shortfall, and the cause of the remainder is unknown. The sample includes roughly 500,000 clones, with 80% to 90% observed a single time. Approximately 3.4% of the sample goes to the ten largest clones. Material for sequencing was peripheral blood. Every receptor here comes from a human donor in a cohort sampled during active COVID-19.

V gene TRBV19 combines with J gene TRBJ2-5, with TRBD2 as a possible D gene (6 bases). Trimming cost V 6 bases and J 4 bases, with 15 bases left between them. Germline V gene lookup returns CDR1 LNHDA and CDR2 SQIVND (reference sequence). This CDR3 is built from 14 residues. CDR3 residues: CASRRDPRGETQYF. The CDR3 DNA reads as TGTGCCAGTAGGCGGGACCCCCGGGGAGAGACCCAGTACTTC.

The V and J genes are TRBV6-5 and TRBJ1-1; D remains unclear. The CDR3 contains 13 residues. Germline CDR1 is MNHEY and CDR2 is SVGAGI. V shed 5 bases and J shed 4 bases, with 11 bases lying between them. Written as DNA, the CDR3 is TGTGCCAGCAGTCCCCCCCGGGGCACTGAAGCTTTCTTT. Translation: CASSPPRGTEAFF.

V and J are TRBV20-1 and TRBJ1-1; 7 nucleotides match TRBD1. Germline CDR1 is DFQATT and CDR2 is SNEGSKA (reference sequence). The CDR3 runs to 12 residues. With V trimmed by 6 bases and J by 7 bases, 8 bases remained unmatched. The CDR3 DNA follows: TGCAGTGCAAGTCTTGGACAGGTTGAAGCTTTCTTT. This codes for CSASLGQVEAFF.

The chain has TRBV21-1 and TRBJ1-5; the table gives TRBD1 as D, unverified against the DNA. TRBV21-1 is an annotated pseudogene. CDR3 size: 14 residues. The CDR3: CASNLDSSHQPQHF. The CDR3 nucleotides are TGTGCCAGCAACCTGGACAGTTCGCATCAGCCCCAGCATTTT.

The CDR3 region has the DNA TGTGCCAGCTCACAAAACCAGGATCAGCCCCAGCATTTT. This sequence encodes CASSQNQDQPQHF. The genes are TRBV18 and TRBJ1-5; D remains ambiguous. Germline V gene sequence: CDR1 KGHSH, CDR2 LQKENI. Trimming removed 4 bases at V and 5 bases at J, with 9 bases between. The CDR3 length is 13 residues.

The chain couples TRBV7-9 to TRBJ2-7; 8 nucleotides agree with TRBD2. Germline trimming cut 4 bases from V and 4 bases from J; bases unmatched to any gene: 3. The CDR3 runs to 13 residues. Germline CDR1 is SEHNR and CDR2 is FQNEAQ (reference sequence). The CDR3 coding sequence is TGTGCCAGCAGCTACGGGGGGGATTACGAGCAGTACTTC. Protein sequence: CASSYGGDYEQYF.

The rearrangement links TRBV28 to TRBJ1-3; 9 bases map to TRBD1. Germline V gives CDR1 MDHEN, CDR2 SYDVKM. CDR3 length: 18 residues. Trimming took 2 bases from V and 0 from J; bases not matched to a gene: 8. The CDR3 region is CASSLITGGVPSGNTIYF. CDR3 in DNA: TGTGCCAGCAGTTTAATAACAGGGGGCGTTCCCTCTGGAAACACCATATATTTT.

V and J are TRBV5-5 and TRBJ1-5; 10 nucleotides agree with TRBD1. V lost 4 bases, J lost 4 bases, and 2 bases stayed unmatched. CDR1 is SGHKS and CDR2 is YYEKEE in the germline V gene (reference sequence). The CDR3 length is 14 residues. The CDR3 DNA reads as TGTGCCAGCAGCGGGGGACAGGGGAATCAGCCCCAGCATTTT. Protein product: CASSGGQGNQPQHF.

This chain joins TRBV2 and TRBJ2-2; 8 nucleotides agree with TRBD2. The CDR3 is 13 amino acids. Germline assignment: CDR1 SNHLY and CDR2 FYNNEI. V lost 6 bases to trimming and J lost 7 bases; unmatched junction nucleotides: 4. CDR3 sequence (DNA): TGTGCCAGCAGGGGACTAGGTGTCGGGGAGCTGTTTTTT. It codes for CASRGLGVGELFF.

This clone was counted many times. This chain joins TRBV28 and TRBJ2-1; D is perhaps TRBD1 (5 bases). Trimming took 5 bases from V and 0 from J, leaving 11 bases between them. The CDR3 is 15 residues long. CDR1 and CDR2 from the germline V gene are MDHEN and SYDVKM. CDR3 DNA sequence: TGTGCCAGCAGTACCCTAGACAGCTCCTACAATGAGCAGTTCTTC. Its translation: CASSTLDSSYNEQFF.

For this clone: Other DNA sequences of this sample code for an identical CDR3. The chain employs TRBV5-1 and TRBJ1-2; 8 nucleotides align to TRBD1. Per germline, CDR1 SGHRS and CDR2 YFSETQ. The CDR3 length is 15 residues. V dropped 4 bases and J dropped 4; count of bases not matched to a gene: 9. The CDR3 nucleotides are TGCGCCAGCAGCATTTCTGGACAGGGCGGCTATGGCTACACCTTC. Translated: CASSISGQGGYGYTF.

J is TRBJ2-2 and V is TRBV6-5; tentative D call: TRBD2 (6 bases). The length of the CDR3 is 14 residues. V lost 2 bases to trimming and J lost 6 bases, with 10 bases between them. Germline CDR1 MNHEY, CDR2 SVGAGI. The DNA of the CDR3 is TGTGCCAGCAGTTACCCGGCTAGCGCCGGGGAGCTGTTTTTT. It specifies CASSYPASAGELFF.

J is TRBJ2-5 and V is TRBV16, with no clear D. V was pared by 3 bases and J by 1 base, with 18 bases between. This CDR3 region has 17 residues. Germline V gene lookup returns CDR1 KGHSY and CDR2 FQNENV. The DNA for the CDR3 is TGTGCCAGCAGCCACCTCTTCACACTAAAATTCCAAGAGACCCAGTACTTC. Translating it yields CASSHLFTLKFQETQYF. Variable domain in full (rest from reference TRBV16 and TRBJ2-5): GEEVAQTPKHLVRGEGQKAKLYCAPIKGHSYVFWYQQVLKNEFKFLISFQNENVFDETGMPKERFSAKCLPNSPCSLEIQATKLEDSAVYFCASSHLFTLKFQETQYFGPGTRLLVL.

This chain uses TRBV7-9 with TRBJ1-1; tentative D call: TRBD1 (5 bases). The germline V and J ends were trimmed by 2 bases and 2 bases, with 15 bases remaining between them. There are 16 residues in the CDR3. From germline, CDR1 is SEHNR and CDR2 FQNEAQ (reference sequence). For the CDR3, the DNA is TGTGCCAGCAGCTTATATCTGGGGCAGTCCAACACTGAAGCTTTCTTT. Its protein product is CASSLYLGQSNTEAFF.

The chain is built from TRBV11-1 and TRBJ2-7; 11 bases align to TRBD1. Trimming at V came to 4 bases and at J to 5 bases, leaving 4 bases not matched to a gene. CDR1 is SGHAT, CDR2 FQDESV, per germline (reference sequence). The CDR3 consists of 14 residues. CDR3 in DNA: TGTGCCAGCAGCTCCGGGACAGGGGGGGACGAGCAGTACTTC. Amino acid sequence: CASSSGTGGDEQYF.

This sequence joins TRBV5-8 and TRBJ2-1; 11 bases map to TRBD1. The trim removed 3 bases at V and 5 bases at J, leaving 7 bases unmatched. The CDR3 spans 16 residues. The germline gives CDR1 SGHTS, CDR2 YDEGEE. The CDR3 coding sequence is TGTGCCAGCAGCTGGCCGGGACAGGGGGGGGACAATGAGCAGTTCTTC. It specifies CASSWPGQGGDNEQFF.

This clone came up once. The CDR3 region is CSVGPRPGELFF. CDR3 coding DNA: TGCAGCGTTGGGCCTCGTCCCGGGGAGCTGTTTTTT. This chain links TRBV29-1 with TRBJ2-2; no clear D. Germline-derived CDR1 and CDR2 are SQVTM and ANQGSEA. V was trimmed by 4 bases and J by 6 bases, leaving 9 bases between them. The CDR3 sequence is 12 residues long.

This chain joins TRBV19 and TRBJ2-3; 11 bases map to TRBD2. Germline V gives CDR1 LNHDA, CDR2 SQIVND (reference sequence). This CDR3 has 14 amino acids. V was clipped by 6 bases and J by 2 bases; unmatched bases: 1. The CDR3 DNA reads TGTGCCAGTAGGACTAGCGGGGTCACAGATACGCAGTATTTT. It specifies CASRTSGVTDTQYF.

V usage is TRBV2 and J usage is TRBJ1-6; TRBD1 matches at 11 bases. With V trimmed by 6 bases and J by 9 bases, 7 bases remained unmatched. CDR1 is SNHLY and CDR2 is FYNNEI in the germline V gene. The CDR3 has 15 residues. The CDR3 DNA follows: TGTGCCAGCAGAGGGGACAGGGGGAACGGTTCACCCCTCCACTTT. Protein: CASRGDRGNGSPLHF.

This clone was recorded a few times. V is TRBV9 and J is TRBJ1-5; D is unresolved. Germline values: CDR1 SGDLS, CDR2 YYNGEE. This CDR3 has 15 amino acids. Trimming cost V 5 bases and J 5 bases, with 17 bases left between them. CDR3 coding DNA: TGTGCCAGCAGTAATTCTACCCTGAGATATCAGCCCCAGCATTTT. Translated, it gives CASSNSTLRYQPQHF.

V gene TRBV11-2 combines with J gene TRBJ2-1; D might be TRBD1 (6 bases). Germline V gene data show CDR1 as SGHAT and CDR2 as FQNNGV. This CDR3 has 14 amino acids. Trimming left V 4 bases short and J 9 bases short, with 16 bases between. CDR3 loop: CASSSPRVGGEQFF. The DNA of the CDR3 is TGTGCCAGCAGCTCCCCTAGGGTAGGGGGTGAGCAGTTCTTC.

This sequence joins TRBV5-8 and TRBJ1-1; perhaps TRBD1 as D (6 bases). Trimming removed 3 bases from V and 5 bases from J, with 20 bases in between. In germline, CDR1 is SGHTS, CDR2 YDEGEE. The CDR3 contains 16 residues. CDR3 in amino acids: CASSSPRDIPLTEAFF. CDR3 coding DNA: TGTGCCAGCAGCTCACCGAGGGACATCCCTTTGACTGAAGCTTTCTTT.

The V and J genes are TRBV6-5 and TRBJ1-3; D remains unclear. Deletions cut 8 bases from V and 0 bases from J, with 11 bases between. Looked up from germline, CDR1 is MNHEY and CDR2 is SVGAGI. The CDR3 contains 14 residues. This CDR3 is CASLGTSSGNTIYF. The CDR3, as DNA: TGTGCCAGCCTAGGAACGAGCTCTGGAAACACCATATATTTT.

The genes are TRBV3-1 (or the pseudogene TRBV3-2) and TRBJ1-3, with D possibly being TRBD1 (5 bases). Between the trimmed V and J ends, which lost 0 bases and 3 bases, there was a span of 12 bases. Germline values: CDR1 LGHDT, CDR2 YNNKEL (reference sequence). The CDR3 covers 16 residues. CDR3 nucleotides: TGTGCCAGCAGCCAAGATCGTCGGCAGGGTGGAAACACCATATATTTT. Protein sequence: CASSQDRRQGGNTIYF.